Presented here are 32 T cell receptor beta chains from one specimen sequenced in a study of T cell responses to AZD1222 COVID-19 vaccine. TCRdb's table, derived via immunoSEQ multiplex PCR, lists solely in-frame clones and lacks some. The sample has 150,000 or so clones, 70% to 90% seen once. The sample here was peripheral blood, taken on day 0 of MenACWY control vaccination. The receptor source for this set is an adult in good health.

The chain has TRBV4-3 and TRBJ2-3; D remains ambiguous. The V end lost 4 bases, the J end lost 6 bases, and 8 bases lay between the germline ends. The CDR3 has 12 residues. Germline-derived CDR1 and CDR2 are LGHNA and YSLEER. In DNA, the CDR3 is TGCGCCAGCAGCCTCGTCGGGGATACGCAGTATTTT. Its translation: CASSLVGDTQYF.

In its sample, this clone was seen a few times. The rearrangement uses TRBV11-2 and TRBJ1-2, with a tentative D call TRBD1 (5 bases). Trimming pared 4 bases from V and 6 bases from J, leaving 21 bases between. The CDR3 length is 16 residues. CDR1 is SGHAT and CDR2 is FQNNGV in the germline V gene. CDR3 nucleotides: TGTGCCAGCAGCTCGCCCTTTTCGTGGGGCGGCGATGGCTACACCTTC. Its protein product is CASSSPFSWGGDGYTF.

In nucleotides, the CDR3 is TGTGCCAGCAGTTACCGATTCGGGGCCGGTTCACCCCTCCACTTT. Its protein is CASSYRFGAGSPLHF. The chain recombines TRBV6-5 with TRBJ1-6, with D perhaps TRBD1 (5 bases). There are 15 residues in the CDR3. CDR1 and CDR2 (germline): MNHEY, SVGAGI. V lost 2 bases and J lost 9, with 14 bases in between.

CDR3 loop: CASSLIGQGQQYF. CDR3 nucleotide sequence: TGTGCCAGCAGCTTAATCGGTCAGGGGCAGCAGTACTTC. The chain combines TRBV7-2 with TRBJ2-7; TRBD1 is a possible D gene (6 bases). Germline V gives CDR1 SGHTA, CDR2 FQGNSA. The CDR3 has 13 amino acids. V gave up 2 bases and J gave up 8 bases, with 13 bases separating them.

The chain carries TRBV3-1 (or the pseudogene TRBV3-2) and TRBJ2-5; D not certain. Germline-derived CDR1 and CDR2 are LGHDT and YNNKEL (reference sequence). The length of the CDR3 is 12 residues. V dropped 3 bases and J dropped 5 bases, with 7 bases sitting between them. The DNA for the CDR3 is TGTGCCAGCAGCCAGGGCGGCGAGACCCAGTACTTC. Protein sequence: CASSQGGETQYF.

V gene TRBV4-2 combines with J gene TRBJ2-3; D possibly corresponds to TRBD1 (7 bases). The CDR3 is made up of 15 amino acids. V lost 4 bases, J lost 5 bases, and 16 bases lay in between. Germline CDR1 is LGHNA and CDR2 is YNFKEQ. CDR3 sequence (DNA): TGTGCCAGCAGCCCCTCAGGGGGGAGAGGAGATACGCAGTATTTT. Residues: CASSPSGGRGDTQYF.

The chain uses TRBV5-6 and TRBJ1-4; no clear D. Germline CDR1 reads SGHDT; CDR2 reads YYEEEE. The CDR3 extends over 13 amino acids. Trimming removed 1 base from V and 4 bases from J, with 5 bases in between. The CDR3 nucleotides are TGTGCCAGCAGCTTGATACTTAATGAAAAACTGTTTTTT. Amino acids: CASSLILNEKLFF.

The CDR3 here is CASSRDRGTEAFF. As DNA, the CDR3 is TGTGCCAGCAGCCGGGACAGGGGAACTGAAGCTTTCTTT. V and J are TRBV11-2 and TRBJ1-1; TRBD1 matches at 10 bases. Germline V CDR1 and CDR2: SGHAT, FQNNGV. This CDR3 has 13 amino acids. Unmatched junction bases numbered 2, after V lost 5 bases and J lost 5 bases.

The V call is TRBV9, the J call TRBJ1-4, with 8 positions matching TRBD1. V gave up 3 bases and J gave up 5 bases; unmatched junction bases: 6. The CDR3 is 15 residues long. Germline loops: CDR1 SGDLS, CDR2 YYNGEE. DNA of the CDR3: TGTGCCAGCAGCGCCCAGGGGGCGCAAAATGAAAAACTGTTTTTT. It translates to CASSAQGAQNEKLFF.

This chain uses TRBV28 with TRBJ1-4; tentatively, D is TRBD1 (5 bases). Germline CDR1 is MDHEN and CDR2 is SYDVKM. The V and J ends lost 5 bases and 6 bases respectively, with 13 bases between them. CDR3 length: 14 residues. CDR3 residues: CASSTGGSDEKLFF. CDR3 DNA: TGTGCCAGCAGTACCGGGGGAAGCGATGAAAAACTGTTTTTT.

This chain joins TRBV7-2 and TRBJ2-1; D call uncertain. This CDR3 spans 14 amino acids. Germline CDR1 and CDR2: SGHTA and FQGNSA. V was shortened by 5 bases and J by 3 bases, with 11 bases between the two germline ends. CDR3 in DNA: TGTGCCAGCAGCCTACAGCGAGACTACAATGAGCAGTTCTTC. Translating it yields CASSLQRDYNEQFF.

The chain is built from TRBV4-3 and TRBJ2-7; possible D gene TRBD2, 6 bases. Germline loops: CDR1 LGHNA, CDR2 YSLEER. Trimming cost V 1 base and J 0 bases, with 10 bases left between them. This CDR3 contains 15 residues. The CDR3 sequence: CASSQGAGTSYEQYF. CDR3 sequence (DNA): TGCGCCAGCAGCCAAGGGGCGGGAACCTCCTACGAGCAGTACTTC.

The V call is TRBV9, the J call TRBJ1-4; the D gene is possibly TRBD1 (6 bases). Germline lookup yields CDR1 SGDLS and CDR2 YYNGEE. Trimming shortened V by 10 bases and J by 0 bases, and 13 bases separated the two germline ends. The CDR3 runs 14 residues. CDR3 loop: CASSTGTTNEKLFF. The CDR3 DNA reads as TGTGCCTCCAGTACAGGGACAACTAATGAAAAACTGTTTTTT. Filled out from reference TRBV9 and TRBJ1-4, the complete variable domain reads DSGVTQTPKHLITATGQRVTLRCSPRSGDLSVYWYQQSLDQGLQFLIQYYNGEERAKGNILERFSAQQFPDLHSELNLSSLELGDSALYFCASSTGTTNEKLFFGSGTQLSVL.

The chain is built from TRBV6-4 and TRBJ1-5; D unclear. With 6 bases removed from V and 4 bases from J, the gap between germline ends came to 10 bases. CDR1 and CDR2 (germline): MRHNA, SNTAGT. This CDR3 spans 13 amino acids. In DNA form, the CDR3 reads TGTGCCAGCAGCTTTGACGGGAATCAGCCCCAGCATTTT. This encodes CASSFDGNQPQHF.

This clone was picked up a small number of times. The V and J genes are TRBV3-1 (or the pseudogene TRBV3-2) and TRBJ2-7; no clear D gene. The ends were cut back, 1 base at V and 6 bases at J, with 7 bases in the middle. CDR1 is LGHDT, CDR2 YNNKEL, per germline (reference sequence). The CDR3 totals 12 residues. CDR3 DNA: TGTGCCAGCAGCCAAGCCGGCGGCGAGCAGTACTTC. It encodes CASSQAGGEQYF.

The chain has TRBV2 and TRBJ2-3; TRBD2 might be the D (5 bases). The V gene's germline CDR1 is SNHLY and CDR2 FYNNEI. The V end lost 5 bases, the J end lost 2 bases, and 8 bases lay between the germline ends. The CDR3 totals 13 residues. The chain's CDR3 is CASSYGLTDTQYF. CDR3 nucleotide sequence: TGTGCCAGCAGTTACGGACTCACAGATACGCAGTATTTT. The complete variable domain, with remaining parts taken from reference TRBV2 and TRBJ2-3, reads EPEVTQTPSHQVTQMGQEVILRCVPISNHLYFYWYRQILGQKVEFLVSFYNNEISEKSEIFDDQFSVERPDGSNFTLKIRSTKLEDSAMYFCASSYGLTDTQYFGPGTRLTVL.

This clone came up a few times. The chain has TRBV5-4 and TRBJ2-3; a weak D match, TRBD1 (5 bases). This CDR3 is built from 14 residues. V lost 4 bases, J lost 4 bases, and 13 bases lay in between. The germline V gene has CDR1 SGHNT and CDR2 YYREEE (reference sequence). CDR3 nucleotide sequence: TGTGCCAGCAGCCCTAACGTAGGGGCAGATACGCAGTATTTT. It codes for CASSPNVGADTQYF.

This chain joins TRBV6-6 and TRBJ2-7, with 9 bases that match TRBD2. The CDR3 runs to 17 residues. Per the germline V gene, CDR1 is MNHNY and CDR2 is SVGAGI (reference sequence). V shed 5 bases, J shed 4 bases, and the junction held 15 bases outside the gene matches. The CDR3 coding sequence is TGTGCCAGCAGTCCCCTAGCGGGAAGTTCCTTAGGGTACGAGCAGTACTTC. As protein: CASSPLAGSSLGYEQYF.

V gene TRBV7-9 combines with J gene TRBJ1-4; no reliable D call. Per the germline V gene, CDR1 is SEHNR and CDR2 is FQNEAQ (reference sequence). The CDR3 is 14 residues long. Trimming shortened V by 5 bases and J by 2 bases, and 9 bases separated the two germline ends. The CDR3 DNA sequence: TGTGCCAGCAGCGCCTATATGACTAATGAAAAACTGTTTTTT. It is translated as CASSAYMTNEKLFF.

Points on this clone: Other DNA sequences of this sample code for an identical CDR3. CDR3 residues: CASSLQPNTEAFF. The DNA of the CDR3 is TGTGCCAGCAGCTTACAACCTAACACTGAAGCTTTCTTT. The rearrangement uses TRBV7-3 and TRBJ1-1; D is ambiguous. V was pared by 2 bases and J by 2 bases, with 6 bases between. The CDR3 is made up of 13 amino acids. Germline assignment: CDR1 SGHTA and CDR2 FQGTGA.

The gene calls are TRBV12-3 or TRBV12-4 and TRBJ1-1; D is perhaps TRBD1 (6 bases). There are 13 residues in the CDR3. V was pared by 6 bases and J by 4 bases, with 12 bases between. This chain's CDR3 is CASSRVRGTEAFF. The CDR3 DNA reads as TGTGCCAGCAGCCGTGTCAGGGGCACTGAAGCTTTCTTT.

This clone was seen just once. The rearrangement joins TRBV6-5 to TRBJ2-5; D is ambiguous. The CDR3 is 10 amino acids. Germline V gene data show CDR1 as MNHEY and CDR2 as SVGAGI. V lost 8 bases and J 5 bases, leaving 6 bases between the germline ends. CDR3 loop: CASGRETQYF. The CDR3 bases are TGTGCCAGCGGGCGGGAGACCCAGTACTTC.

The V call is TRBV6-1, the J call TRBJ2-7, with D perhaps matching TRBD2 (7 bases). In germline, CDR1 is MNHNS, CDR2 SASEGT. Trimming stripped 2 bases from V and 2 bases from J, with 13 bases between. CDR3 size: 15 residues. CDR3 bases: TGTGCCAGCAGTGAATCCCCGGGGGGCCCCTACGAGCAGTACTTC. As protein: CASSESPGGPYEQYF.

J is TRBJ2-2 and V is TRBV11-1; D possibly corresponds to TRBD1 (6 bases). V lost 2 bases and J 1 base, leaving 8 bases between the germline ends. The length of the CDR3 is 15 residues. Germline V gives CDR1 SGHAT, CDR2 FQDESV (reference sequence). The CDR3, as DNA: TGTGCCAGCAGCTTATTACAGGGGAACACCGGGGAGCTGTTTTTT. Amino acids: CASSLLQGNTGELFF.

This chain connects TRBV7-9 to TRBJ1-1; no clear D gene. This CDR3 is 13 amino acids long. V lost 1 base, J lost 6 bases, and 9 bases lay in between. Germline values: CDR1 SEHNR, CDR2 FQNEAQ (reference sequence). This chain's CDR3 is CASSLVVVPEAFF. The CDR3, as DNA: TGTGCCAGCAGCTTAGTTGTAGTGCCTGAAGCTTTCTTT.

The V gene is TRBV3-1 (or the pseudogene TRBV3-2), the J gene TRBJ2-5; D is possibly TRBD1 (5 bases). The CDR3 loop spans 13 amino acids. In germline, CDR1 is LGHDT, CDR2 YNNKEL (reference sequence). V lost 3 bases to trimming and J lost 0 bases, with 5 bases between them. For the CDR3, the DNA is TGTGCCAGCAGCCACAGGGACCAAGAGACCCAGTACTTC. It encodes CASSHRDQETQYF.

This chain links TRBV4-1 with TRBJ1-1; D gene ambiguous. Per germline, CDR1 MGHRA and CDR2 YSYEKL. V was shortened by 1 base and J by 1 base, with 7 bases between the two germline ends. The CDR3 is 14 amino acids. The CDR3 reads CASSQVKGNTEAFF. CDR3 coding DNA: TGCGCCAGCAGCCAAGTTAAGGGGAACACTGAAGCTTTCTTT.

This clone was seen just once. The rearrangement links TRBV30 to TRBJ1-6; tentative D call: TRBD1 (5 bases). Germline loops: CDR1 GTSNPN, CDR2 SVGIG (reference sequence). This CDR3 comprises 14 residues. V lost 4 bases to trimming and J lost 10 bases, with 17 bases between them. The CDR3 sequence: CAWKVGLGGSPLHF. The CDR3 DNA reads as TGTGCCTGGAAAGTAGGGCTCGGGGGGTCACCCCTCCACTTT.

The chain couples TRBV6-2 or TRBV6-3 to TRBJ1-1; tentative D call: TRBD1 (5 bases). This CDR3 is built from 15 residues. Germline loops: CDR1 MNHEY, CDR2 SVGEGT. Trimming took 0 bases from V and 2 from J, leaving 10 bases between them. The CDR3 here is CASSYSPGANTEAFF. The CDR3 DNA reads as TGTGCCAGCAGTTACTCCCCCGGGGCCAACACTGAAGCTTTCTTT.

This rearrangement joins TRBV19 to TRBJ1-2; a weak D match, TRBD1 (6 bases). This CDR3 has 14 amino acids. The germline gives CDR1 LNHDA, CDR2 SQIVND (reference sequence). CDR3 DNA: TGTAAATTTGGGGGGGCGCCGGGGAACGGCGGCTACACCTTC. The encoded protein is CKFGGAPGNGGYTF.

This chain connects TRBV5-6 to TRBJ2-7; D unclear. Germline V gene data show CDR1 as SGHDT and CDR2 as YYEEEE. V lost 5 bases, J lost 4 bases, and 19 bases lay in between. This CDR3 region has 15 residues. This CDR3 reads CASSDPGSAIYEQYF. In DNA form, the CDR3 reads TGTGCCAGCAGTGATCCCGGGTCAGCTATTTACGAGCAGTACTTC.

The V gene is TRBV4-1, the J gene TRBJ2-1; 7 bases line up with TRBD1. The V gene end was trimmed by 4 bases and the J gene end by 5 bases; junction bases not matched to a gene: 5. CDR1 is MGHRA, CDR2 YSYEKL, per germline. This CDR3 contains 14 residues. The CDR3 sequence is CASSPRTGDNEQFF. CDR3 bases: TGCGCCAGCAGCCCTAGGACAGGAGACAATGAGCAGTTCTTC.